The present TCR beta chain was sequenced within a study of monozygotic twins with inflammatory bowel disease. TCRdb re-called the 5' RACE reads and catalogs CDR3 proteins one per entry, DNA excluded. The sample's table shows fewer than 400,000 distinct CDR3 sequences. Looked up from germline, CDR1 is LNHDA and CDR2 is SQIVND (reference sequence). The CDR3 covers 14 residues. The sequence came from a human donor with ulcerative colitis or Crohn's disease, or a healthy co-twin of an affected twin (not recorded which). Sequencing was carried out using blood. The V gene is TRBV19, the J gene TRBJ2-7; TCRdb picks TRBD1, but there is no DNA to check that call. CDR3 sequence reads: CASTSGTGIYEQYF. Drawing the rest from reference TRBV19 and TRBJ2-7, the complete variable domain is DGGITQSPKYLFRKEGQNVTLSCEQNLNHDAMYWYRQDPGQGLRLIYYSQIVNDFQKGDIAEGYSVSREKKESFPLTVTSAQKNPTAFYLCASTSGTGIYEQYFGPGTRLTVT.